Sequencing of this T cell receptor beta chain was carried out in a study of blood T cell repertoires in COVID-19. A word on this clone: The sample contains more than one DNA sequence encoding this CDR3.

This table comes from immunoSEQ multiplex PCR, and its TCRdb copy is limited to in-frame clones, with some not included. The repertoire holds fewer than 400,000 clones, with under 90% as singletons. Sequenced input: peripheral blood. This TCR was recovered from a woman in her 30s with COVID-19, enrolled during active disease.

Here the CDR3 reads CSASWGGNQPQHF. CDR3 sequence (DNA): TGCAGTGCTAGTTGGGGGGGGAATCAGCCCCAGCATTTT. This chain uses TRBV20-1 with TRBJ1-5; weak D call: TRBD1 (5 bases). The CDR3 is 13 residues long. CDR1 DFQATT and CDR2 SNEGSKA come from the germline V gene (reference sequence). V was clipped by 3 bases and J by 4 bases, with 10 bases between them.